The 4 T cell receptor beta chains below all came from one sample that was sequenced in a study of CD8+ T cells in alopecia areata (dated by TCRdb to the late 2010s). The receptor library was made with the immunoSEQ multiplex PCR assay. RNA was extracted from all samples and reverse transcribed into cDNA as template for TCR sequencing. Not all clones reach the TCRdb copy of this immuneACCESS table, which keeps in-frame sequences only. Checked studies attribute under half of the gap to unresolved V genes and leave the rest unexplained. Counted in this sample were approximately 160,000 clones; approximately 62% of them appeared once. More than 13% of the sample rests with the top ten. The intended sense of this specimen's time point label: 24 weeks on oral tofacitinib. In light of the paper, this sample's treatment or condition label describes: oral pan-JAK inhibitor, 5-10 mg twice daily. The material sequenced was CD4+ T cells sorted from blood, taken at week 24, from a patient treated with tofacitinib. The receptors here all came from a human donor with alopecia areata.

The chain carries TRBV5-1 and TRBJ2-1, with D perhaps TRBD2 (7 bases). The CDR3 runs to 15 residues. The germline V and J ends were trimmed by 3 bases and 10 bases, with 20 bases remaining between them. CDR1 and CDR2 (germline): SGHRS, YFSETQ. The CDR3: CASSSAGATQGEQFF. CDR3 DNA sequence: TGCGCCAGCAGCTCCGCGGGGGCGACGCAGGGAGAGCAGTTCTTC.

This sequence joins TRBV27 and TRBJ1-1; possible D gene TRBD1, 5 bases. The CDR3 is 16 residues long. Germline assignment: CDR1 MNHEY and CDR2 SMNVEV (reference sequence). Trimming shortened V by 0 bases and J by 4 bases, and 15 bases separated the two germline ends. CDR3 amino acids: CASSLSSGWVGTEAFF. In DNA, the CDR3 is TGTGCCAGCAGTTTATCGTCAGGGTGGGTAGGCACTGAAGCTTTCTTT.

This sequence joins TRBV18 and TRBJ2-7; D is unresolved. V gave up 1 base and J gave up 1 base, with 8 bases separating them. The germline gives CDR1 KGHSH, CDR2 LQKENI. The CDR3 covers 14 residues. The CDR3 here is CASSPRTGSYEQYF. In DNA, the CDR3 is TGTGCCAGCTCACCACGCACGGGTTCCTACGAGCAGTACTTC.

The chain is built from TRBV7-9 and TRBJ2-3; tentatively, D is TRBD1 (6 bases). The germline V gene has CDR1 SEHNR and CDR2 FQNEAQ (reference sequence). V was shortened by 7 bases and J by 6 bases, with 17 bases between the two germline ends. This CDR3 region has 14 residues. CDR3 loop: CASIKDSLADTQYF. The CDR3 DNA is TGTGCCAGCATTAAGGACAGCCTTGCCGATACGCAGTATTTT. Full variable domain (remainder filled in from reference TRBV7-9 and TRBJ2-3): DTGVSQNPRHKITKRGQNVTFRCDPISEHNRLYWYRQTLGQGPEFLTYFQNEAQLEKSRLLSDRFSAERPKGSFSTLEIQRTEQGDSAMYLCASIKDSLADTQYFGPGTRLTVL.